This passage covers 30 T cell receptor beta chains from one sample sequenced in a study of blood T cells in healthy people across ages. Sample-barcoded 5' priming and a J-beta primer mix drove a second PCR of 7 to 11 cycles. TCRdb re-called the 5' RACE reads through MiXCR, storing one row per CDR3 protein. The sample has just over 1 million distinct CDR3 sequences; around 43% are singletons. Sequenced: blood. The receptors here all came from a woman aged 55-75 years in good health.

The chain's CDR3 is CASSARASDQETQYF. The CDR3 coding sequence is TGCGCCAGCAGCGCCAGGGCTAGTGATCAAGAGACCCAGTACTTC. This chain uses TRBV5-1 with TRBJ2-5, with D maybe TRBD1 (5 bases). The length of the CDR3 is 15 residues. Trimming removed 4 bases from V and 2 bases from J, with 15 bases in between. The germline CDR1 and CDR2 sequences are SGHRS and YFSETQ.

At least ten counts were recorded for this clonotype. This chain links TRBV6-5 with TRBJ2-3; possibly TRBD1 or TRBD2 for D (5 bases each). This CDR3 spans 14 amino acids. Trimming shortened V by 2 bases and J by 0 bases, and 6 bases separated the two germline ends. Germline CDR1 MNHEY, CDR2 SVGAGI. The CDR3 loop reads CASSYGGSTDTQYF. DNA for the CDR3: TGTGCCAGCAGTTACGGGGGAAGCACAGATACGCAGTATTTT.

About this clonotype: A much larger clone lies one base from this, so it may be a read error. V usage is TRBV3-1 and J usage is TRBJ2-1; 12 bases agree with TRBD1. J was trimmed by 11 bases and V by 7 bases; bases with no gene match: 18. Germline values: CDR1 LGHDT, CDR2 YNNKEL (reference sequence). The length of the CDR3 is 17 residues. CDR3 loop: CASNQGTGGATLSQQFF. The CDR3 coding sequence is TGTGCCAGCAACCAGGGGACAGGGGGCGCAACCCTCTCTCAGCAGTTCTTC.

This chain links TRBV3-1 with TRBJ1-1, with D perhaps matching TRBD1 (5 bases). V dropped 4 bases and J dropped 4 bases, with 19 bases sitting between them. The CDR3 extends over 16 amino acids. Looked up from germline, CDR1 is LGHDT and CDR2 is YNNKEL (reference sequence). The CDR3 coding sequence is TGTGCCAGCAGCCGGGAGGCAGGGTCCGGGGCCACTGAAGCTTTCTTT. Amino acids: CASSREAGSGATEAFF.

V is TRBV18 and J is TRBJ2-7; 9 nucleotides align to TRBD1. This CDR3 has 16 amino acids. Trimming at V came to 5 bases and at J to 4 bases, leaving 12 bases not matched to a gene. Germline V gives CDR1 KGHSH, CDR2 LQKENI. CDR3 in amino acids: CASSIHRDRERYEQYF. In nucleotides, the CDR3 is TGTGCCAGCTCAATCCACCGGGACAGGGAAAGGTACGAGCAGTACTTC.

This clonotype was seen a few times. J is TRBJ2-7 and V is TRBV10-3; no firm D call. The CDR3 is made up of 15 amino acids. Germline CDR1 is ENHRY and CDR2 is SYGVKD. V was cut by 0 bases and J by 0 bases, with 9 bases left in between. The CDR3 loop reads CAISESRISSYEQYF. DNA of the CDR3: TGTGCCATCAGTGAGTCCCGGATTAGCTCCTACGAGCAGTACTTC.

The chain carries TRBV27 and TRBJ2-2; 11 positions match TRBD2. The CDR3 runs 18 residues. V was clipped by 2 bases and J by 0 bases; unmatched bases: 5. Germline-derived CDR1 and CDR2 are MNHEY and SMNVEV (reference sequence). For the CDR3, the DNA is TGTGCCAGCAGTTTACTAGCGGGAGGCCACACGAACACCGGGGAGCTGTTTTTT. The encoded protein is CASSLLAGGHTNTGELFF.

A note on this clonotype: A single base separates this from a much larger clone, so it may be a read error. The J gene is TRBJ2-3, the V gene TRBV28; D gene unclear. The ends were cut back, 5 bases at V and 1 base at J, with 10 bases in the middle. This CDR3 has 14 amino acids. Germline V lookup: CDR1 MDHEN, CDR2 SYDVKM. The CDR3, as DNA: TGTGCCAGCAGTGTTTTGTCCGGCACAGATACGCAGTATTTT. It specifies CASSVLSGTDTQYF.

The table lists this clonotype with a few counts. The CDR3 protein is CAITGGSNYGYTF. The CDR3 DNA sequence: TGTGCCATAACAGGGGGAAGTAACTATGGCTACACCTTC. The J gene is TRBJ1-2, the V gene TRBV10-3, with 8 bases fitting TRBD1. V lost 9 bases, J lost 1 base, and 4 bases stayed unmatched. The CDR3 loop spans 13 amino acids. Germline V CDR1 and CDR2: ENHRY, SYGVKD.

V gene TRBV7-3 combines with J gene TRBJ2-1; D tentatively fits TRBD1 or TRBD2 (7 bases each). This CDR3 contains 15 residues. Germline loops: CDR1 SGHTA, CDR2 FQGTGA. V dropped 5 bases and J dropped 8 bases, with 19 bases sitting between them. As DNA, the CDR3 is TGTGCCAGCAGCCAGGGGGGGCTTACAAACCATGAGCAGTTCTTC. Protein: CASSQGGLTNHEQFF. The whole variable domain, filled in from reference TRBV7-3 and TRBJ2-1, reads GAGVSQTPSNKVTEKGKYVELRCDPISGHTALYWYRQSLGQGPEFLIYFQGTGAADDSGLPNDRFFAVRPEGSVSTLKIQRTERGDSAVYLCASSQGGLTNHEQFFGPGTRLTVL.

This clonotype showed up just a few times. This chain uses TRBV12-3 or TRBV12-4 with TRBJ1-6; D is perhaps TRBD1 (5 bases). This CDR3 has 14 residues. Between the trimmed V and J ends, which lost 3 bases and 6 bases, there was a span of 9 bases. The CDR3 sequence is CASSLIGVNSPLHF. CDR3 nucleotide sequence: TGTGCCAGCAGTTTGATAGGGGTTAATTCACCCCTCCACTTT.

This CDR3 is CASSPVGGYNQPQHF. Written as DNA, the CDR3 is TGTGCCAGCAGTCCGGTCGGGGGCTACAATCAGCCCCAGCATTTT. V and J are TRBV6-1 and TRBJ1-5; perhaps TRBD1 as D (6 bases). Between the trimmed V and J ends, which lost 5 bases and 3 bases, there was a span of 14 bases. CDR3 length equals 15 residues. Germline V lookup: CDR1 MNHNS, CDR2 SASEGT.

This clonotype was found once. Being one base from a much bigger clone, this may be a read error. The V and J genes are TRBV2 and TRBJ2-3; the D gene could be TRBD1 or TRBD2 (5 bases each). The V end was cut by 7 bases, the J end by 1 base, with 12 bases between. The CDR3 contains 14 residues. Germline V gene sequence: CDR1 SNHLY, CDR2 FYNNEI. CDR3 DNA: TGTGCCAGCACCCTGAGGGGTGGCACAGATACGCAGTATTTT. Translated: CASTLRGGTDTQYF.

The V and J genes are TRBV24-1 and TRBJ2-1; 7 bases map to TRBD2. The V gene end was trimmed by 0 bases and the J gene end by 5 bases; junction bases not matched to a gene: 9. CDR3 length: 17 residues. Germline V gene data show CDR1 as KGHDR and CDR2 as SFDVKD. The DNA for the CDR3 is TGTGCCACCAGTGATTTGTTGCCGGGAGGTTCGCACAATGAGCAGTTCTTC. It translates to CATSDLLPGGSHNEQFF.

On this clonotype itself: Germline and junction disagree at one end, which may indicate a read error. V and J are TRBV29-1 and TRBJ2-1, with D possibly being TRBD1 (6 bases). This CDR3 comprises 16 residues. Germline assignment: CDR1 SQVTM and CDR2 ANQGSEA. DNA of the CDR3: TGCAACGTTGTTGTCGAGGGAATCCCTAATACAGGGGAGCAGTTCTTC. Encoded protein: CNVVVEGIPNTGEQFF.

The chain recombines TRBV5-1 with TRBJ2-1; TRBD2 aligns across 7 bases. V lost 4 bases, J lost 0 bases, and 4 bases stayed unmatched. CDR1 and CDR2 from the germline V gene are SGHRS and YFSETQ. This CDR3 contains 15 residues. CDR3 DNA sequence: TGCGCCAGCAGCCCACTAGCGCTCTCCTACAATGAGCAGTTCTTC. Protein: CASSPLALSYNEQFF.

With regard to this clonotype: This sequence may be a read error, since a much larger clone differs from it by one base. The rearrangement uses TRBV28 and TRBJ2-7; no reliable D call. CDR3 length: 13 residues. Germline V gene data show CDR1 as MDHEN and CDR2 as SYDVKM. In DNA form, the CDR3 reads TGTGCCAGCAGTTTATGGGGCAGATACGGGCAGTACTTC. Translated: CASSLWGRYGQYF.

The V call is TRBV27, the J call TRBJ2-5, with D possibly matching TRBD2 (6 bases). The V and J ends lost 5 bases and 11 bases respectively, with 18 bases between them. The CDR3 extends over 13 amino acids. The germline gives CDR1 MNHEY, CDR2 SMNVEV (reference sequence). CDR3 DNA: TGTGCCAGCAGTGCCACGCTAGCGAGTGAGCAGTACTTC. This gives the protein CASSATLASEQYF.

The rearrangement uses TRBV3-1 and TRBJ2-2; D is possibly TRBD2 (6 bases). V lost 4 bases to trimming and J lost 6 bases, with 18 bases between them. CDR3 size: 16 residues. The germline CDR1 and CDR2 sequences are LGHDT and YNNKEL (reference sequence). This chain's CDR3 is CASSRSRDTGAGELFF. In DNA, the CDR3 is TGTGCCAGCAGCCGAAGTCGAGACACGGGGGCCGGGGAGCTGTTTTTT.

This chain links TRBV7-9 with TRBJ2-3; 7 bases align to TRBD2. CDR1 is SEHNR, CDR2 FQNEAQ, per germline (reference sequence). V was pared by 5 bases and J by 2 bases, with 10 bases of the junction left unmatched. This CDR3 has 16 amino acids. This chain's CDR3 is CASSPRWERDTDTQYF. The CDR3 DNA is TGTGCCAGCAGCCCCCGCTGGGAGCGGGACACAGATACGCAGTATTTT.

This clonotype has only a few counts. The chain recombines TRBV27 with TRBJ2-7; tentative D call: TRBD2 (6 bases). Germline assignment: CDR1 MNHEY and CDR2 SMNVEV (reference sequence). This CDR3 is 13 amino acids long. Trimming took off 3 bases at V and 7 bases at J, with 13 bases between the two ends. CDR3 coding DNA: TGTGCCAGCAGTTTCCGGCCGGAGGGAGAGCAGTACTTC. The encoded protein is CASSFRPEGEQYF.

The chain has TRBV30 and TRBJ1-2; D may be TRBD1 (5 bases). The length of the CDR3 is 14 residues. Trimming stripped 0 bases from V and 3 bases from J, with 11 bases between. Germline loops: CDR1 GTSNPN, CDR2 SVGIG (reference sequence). CDR3 coding DNA: TGTGCCTGGAGTGTGGGGACTGTCGACTATGGCTACACCTTC. Its protein product is CAWSVGTVDYGYTF.

This chain uses TRBV12-3 or TRBV12-4 with TRBJ1-1; D possibly corresponds to TRBD1 (6 bases). The CDR3 extends over 12 amino acids. Trimming took off 6 bases at V and 8 bases at J, with 13 bases between the two ends. The CDR3, as DNA: TGTGCCAGCAGGGGGGGGGCCAGAGAAGCTTTCTTT. This sequence encodes CASRGGAREAFF.

The chain uses TRBV11-2 and TRBJ2-1; no reliable D call. The J call is doubtful: the DNA matches TRBJ2-7 better. The germline CDR1 and CDR2 sequences are SGHAT and FQNNGV. The CDR3 sequence is 15 residues long. The CDR3 reads CASSLVSATHDEQYF. Written as DNA, the CDR3 is TGTGCCAGCAGCTTAGTATCCGCGACACACGACGAGCAGTACTTC.

This clonotype has more than one count but fewer than ten. This chain links TRBV28 with TRBJ2-3; the match to TRBD2 covers 7 bases. The CDR3 totals 14 residues. Germline-derived CDR1 and CDR2 are MDHEN and SYDVKM. The V segment lost 3 bases and the J segment 4 bases; nucleotides outside the gene matches: 4. The CDR3 nucleotides are TGTGCCAGCAGTTTCGCGGGAGACTCAGATACGCAGTATTTT. It is translated as CASSFAGDSDTQYF. Combining the CDR3 with reference TRBV28 and TRBJ2-3 gives the whole variable domain DVKVTQSSRYLVKRTGEKVFLECVQDMDHENMFWYRQDPGLGLRLIYFSYDVKMKEKGDIPEGYSVSREKKERFSLILESASTNQTSMYLCASSFAGDSDTQYFGPGTRLTVL.

The chain has TRBV5-1 and TRBJ2-1; 10 bases align to TRBD2. The better agreement between TRBJ2-7 and the DNA end casts doubt on the J call. The CDR3 covers 15 residues. CDR1 is SGHRS and CDR2 is YFSETQ in the germline V gene. CDR3 sequence (DNA): TGCGCCAGCAGCGGGAGGGGACTAGCGACCAATGAGCAGTACTTC. It yields the protein CASSGRGLATNEQYF.

The chain employs TRBV27 and TRBJ2-5; maybe TRBD2 (7 bases). This CDR3 has 15 residues. Germline V lookup: CDR1 MNHEY, CDR2 SMNVEV (reference sequence). With 3 bases removed from V and 4 bases from J, the gap between germline ends came to 15 bases. The chain's CDR3 is CASSLVPGGLETQYF. The CDR3 DNA is TGTGCCAGCAGTTTGGTGCCCGGGGGGCTAGAGACCCAGTACTTC.

J is TRBJ2-3 and V is TRBV12-3 or TRBV12-4; TRBD2 is a possible D gene (5 bases). Between the trimmed V and J ends, which lost 6 bases and 4 bases, there was a span of 11 bases. This CDR3 has 13 amino acids. The CDR3 sequence: CASRGSEADTQYF. For the CDR3, the DNA is TGTGCCAGCAGAGGGAGTGAGGCAGATACGCAGTATTTT.

This clonotype was seen many times. The chain combines TRBV6-5 with TRBJ2-7; D remains ambiguous. V was cut by 4 bases and J by 3 bases, with 4 bases left in between. This CDR3 has 11 residues. Germline V gives CDR1 MNHEY, CDR2 SVGAGI. CDR3 sequence reads: CASSSHYEQYF. The CDR3 region has the DNA TGTGCCAGCAGTTCCCACTACGAGCAGTACTTC.

The rearrangement uses TRBV20-1 and TRBJ2-1, with D hard to call. Germline CDR1 DFQATT, CDR2 SNEGSKA (reference sequence). The CDR3 covers 15 residues. V shed 6 bases and J shed 0 bases, with 15 bases lying between them. For the CDR3, the DNA is TGCAGTGCCGAACCGGCGGCAGACTCCTACAATGAGCAGTTCTTC. Amino acid sequence: CSAEPAADSYNEQFF.